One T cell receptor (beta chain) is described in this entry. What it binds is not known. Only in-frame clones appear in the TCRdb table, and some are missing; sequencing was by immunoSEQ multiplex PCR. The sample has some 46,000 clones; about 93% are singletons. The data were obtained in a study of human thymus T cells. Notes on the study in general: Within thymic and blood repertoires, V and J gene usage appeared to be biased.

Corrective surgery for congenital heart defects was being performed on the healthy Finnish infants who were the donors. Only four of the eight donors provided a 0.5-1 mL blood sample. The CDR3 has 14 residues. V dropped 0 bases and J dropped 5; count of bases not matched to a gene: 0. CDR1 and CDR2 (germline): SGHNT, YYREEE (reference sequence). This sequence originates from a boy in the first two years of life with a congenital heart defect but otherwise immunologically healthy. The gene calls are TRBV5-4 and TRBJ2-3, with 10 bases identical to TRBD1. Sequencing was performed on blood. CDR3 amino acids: CASSLGTGGDTQYF. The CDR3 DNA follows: TGTGCCAGCAGCTTGGGGACAGGGGGAGATACGCAGTATTTT.